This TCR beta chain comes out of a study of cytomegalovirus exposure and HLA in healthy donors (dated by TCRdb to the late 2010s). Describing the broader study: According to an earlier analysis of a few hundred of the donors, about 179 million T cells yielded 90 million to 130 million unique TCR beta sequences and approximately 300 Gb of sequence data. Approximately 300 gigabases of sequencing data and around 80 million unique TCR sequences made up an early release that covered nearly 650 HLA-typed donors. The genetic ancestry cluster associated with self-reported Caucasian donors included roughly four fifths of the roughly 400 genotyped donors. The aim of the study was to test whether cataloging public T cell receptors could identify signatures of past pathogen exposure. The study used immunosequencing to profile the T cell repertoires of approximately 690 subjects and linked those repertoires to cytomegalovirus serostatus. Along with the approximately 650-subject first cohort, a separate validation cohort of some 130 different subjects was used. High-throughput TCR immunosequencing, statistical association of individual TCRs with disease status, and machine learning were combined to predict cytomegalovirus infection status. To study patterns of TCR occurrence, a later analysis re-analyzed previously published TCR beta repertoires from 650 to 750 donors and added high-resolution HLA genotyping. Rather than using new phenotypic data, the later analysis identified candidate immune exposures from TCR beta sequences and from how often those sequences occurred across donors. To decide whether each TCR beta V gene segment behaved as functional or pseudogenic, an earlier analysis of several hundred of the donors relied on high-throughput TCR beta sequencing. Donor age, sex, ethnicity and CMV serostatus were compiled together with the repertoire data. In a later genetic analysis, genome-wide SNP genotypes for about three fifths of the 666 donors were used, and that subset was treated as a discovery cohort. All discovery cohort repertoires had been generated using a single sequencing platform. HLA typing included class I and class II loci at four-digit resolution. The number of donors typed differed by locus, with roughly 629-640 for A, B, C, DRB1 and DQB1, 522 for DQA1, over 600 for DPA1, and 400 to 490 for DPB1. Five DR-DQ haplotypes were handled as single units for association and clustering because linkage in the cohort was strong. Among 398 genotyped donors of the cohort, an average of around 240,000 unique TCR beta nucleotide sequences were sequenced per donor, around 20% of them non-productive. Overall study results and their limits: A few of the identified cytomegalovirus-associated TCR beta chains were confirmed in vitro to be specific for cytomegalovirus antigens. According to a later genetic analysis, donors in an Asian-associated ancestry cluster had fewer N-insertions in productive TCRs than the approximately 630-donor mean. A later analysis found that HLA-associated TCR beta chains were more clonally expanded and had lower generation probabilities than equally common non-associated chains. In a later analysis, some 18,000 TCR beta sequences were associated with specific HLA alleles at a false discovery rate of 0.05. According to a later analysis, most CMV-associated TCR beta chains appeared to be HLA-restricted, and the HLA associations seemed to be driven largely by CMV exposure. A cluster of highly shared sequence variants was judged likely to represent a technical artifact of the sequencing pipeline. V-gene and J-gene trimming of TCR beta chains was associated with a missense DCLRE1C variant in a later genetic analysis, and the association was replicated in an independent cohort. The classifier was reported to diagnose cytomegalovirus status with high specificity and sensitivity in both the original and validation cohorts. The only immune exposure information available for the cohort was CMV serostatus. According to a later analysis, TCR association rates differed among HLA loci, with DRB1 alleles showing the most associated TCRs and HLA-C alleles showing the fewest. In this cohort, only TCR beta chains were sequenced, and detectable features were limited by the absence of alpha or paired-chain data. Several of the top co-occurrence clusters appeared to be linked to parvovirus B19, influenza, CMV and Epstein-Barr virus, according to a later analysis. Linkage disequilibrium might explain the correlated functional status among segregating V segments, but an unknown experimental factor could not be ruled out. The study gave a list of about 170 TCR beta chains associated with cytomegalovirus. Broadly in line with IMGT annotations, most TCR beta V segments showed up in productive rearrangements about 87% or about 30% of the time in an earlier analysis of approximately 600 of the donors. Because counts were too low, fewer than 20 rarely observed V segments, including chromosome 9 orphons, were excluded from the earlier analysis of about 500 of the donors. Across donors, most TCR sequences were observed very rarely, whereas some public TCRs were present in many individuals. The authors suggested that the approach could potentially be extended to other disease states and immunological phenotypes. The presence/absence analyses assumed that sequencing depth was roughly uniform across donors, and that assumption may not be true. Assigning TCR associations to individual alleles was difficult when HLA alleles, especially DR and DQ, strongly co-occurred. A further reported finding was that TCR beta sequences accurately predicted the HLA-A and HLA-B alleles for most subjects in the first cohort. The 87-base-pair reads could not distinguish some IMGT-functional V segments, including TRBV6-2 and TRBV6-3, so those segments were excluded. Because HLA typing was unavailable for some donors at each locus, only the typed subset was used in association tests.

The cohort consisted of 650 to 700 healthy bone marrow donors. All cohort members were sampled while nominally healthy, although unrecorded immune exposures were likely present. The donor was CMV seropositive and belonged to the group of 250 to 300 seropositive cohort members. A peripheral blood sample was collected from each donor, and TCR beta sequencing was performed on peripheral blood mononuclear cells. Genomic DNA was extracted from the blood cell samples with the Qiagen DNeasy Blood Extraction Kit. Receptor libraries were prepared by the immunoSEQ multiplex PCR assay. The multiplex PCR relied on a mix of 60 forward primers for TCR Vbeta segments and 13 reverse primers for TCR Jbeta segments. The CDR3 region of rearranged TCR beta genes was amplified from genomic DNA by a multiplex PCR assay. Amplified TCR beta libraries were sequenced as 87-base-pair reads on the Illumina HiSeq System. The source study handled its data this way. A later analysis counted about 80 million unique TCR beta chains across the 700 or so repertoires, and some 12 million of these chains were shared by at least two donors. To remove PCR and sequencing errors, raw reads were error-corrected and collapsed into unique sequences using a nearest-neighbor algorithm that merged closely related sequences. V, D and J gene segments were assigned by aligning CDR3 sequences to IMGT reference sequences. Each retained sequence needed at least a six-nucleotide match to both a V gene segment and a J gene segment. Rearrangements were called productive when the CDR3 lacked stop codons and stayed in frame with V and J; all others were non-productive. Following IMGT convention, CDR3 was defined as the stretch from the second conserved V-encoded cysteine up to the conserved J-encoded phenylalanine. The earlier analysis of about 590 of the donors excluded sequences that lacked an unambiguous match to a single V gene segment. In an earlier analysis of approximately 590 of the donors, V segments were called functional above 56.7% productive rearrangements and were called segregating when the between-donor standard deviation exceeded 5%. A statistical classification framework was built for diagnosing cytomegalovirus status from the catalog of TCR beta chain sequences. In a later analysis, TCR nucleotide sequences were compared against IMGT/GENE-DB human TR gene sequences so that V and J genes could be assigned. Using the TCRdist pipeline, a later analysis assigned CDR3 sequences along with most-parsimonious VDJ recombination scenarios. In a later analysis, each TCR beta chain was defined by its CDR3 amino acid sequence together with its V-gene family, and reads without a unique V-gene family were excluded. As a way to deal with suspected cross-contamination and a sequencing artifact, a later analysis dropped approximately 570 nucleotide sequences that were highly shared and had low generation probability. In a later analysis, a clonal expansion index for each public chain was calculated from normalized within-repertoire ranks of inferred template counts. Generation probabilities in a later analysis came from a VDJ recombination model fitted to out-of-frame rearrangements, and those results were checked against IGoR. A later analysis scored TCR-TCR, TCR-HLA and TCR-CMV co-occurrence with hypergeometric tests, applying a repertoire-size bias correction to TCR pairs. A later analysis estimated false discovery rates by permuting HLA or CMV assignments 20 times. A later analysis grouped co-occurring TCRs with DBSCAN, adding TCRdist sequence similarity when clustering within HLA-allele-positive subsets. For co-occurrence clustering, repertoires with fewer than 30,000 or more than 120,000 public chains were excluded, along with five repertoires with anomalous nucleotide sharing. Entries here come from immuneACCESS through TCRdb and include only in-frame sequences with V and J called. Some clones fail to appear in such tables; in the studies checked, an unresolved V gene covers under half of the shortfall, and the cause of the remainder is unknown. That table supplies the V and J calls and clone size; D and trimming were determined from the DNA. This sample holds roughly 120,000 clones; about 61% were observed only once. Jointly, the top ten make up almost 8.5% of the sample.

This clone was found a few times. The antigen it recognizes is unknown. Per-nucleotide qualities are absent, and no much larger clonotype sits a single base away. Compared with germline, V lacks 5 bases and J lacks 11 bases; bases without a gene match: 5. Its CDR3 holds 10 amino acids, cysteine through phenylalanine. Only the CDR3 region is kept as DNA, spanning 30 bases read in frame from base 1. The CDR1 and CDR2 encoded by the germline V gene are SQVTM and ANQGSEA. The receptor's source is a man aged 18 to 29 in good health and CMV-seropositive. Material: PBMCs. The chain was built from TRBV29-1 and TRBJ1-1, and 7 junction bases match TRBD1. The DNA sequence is TGCAGCGTTCGACAGGGAGATGCTTTCTTT. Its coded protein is CSVRQGDAFF.